This TCR beta chain came from a study of PD-1 blockade in classical Hodgkin lymphoma. A remark on this clone: Antigen unknown.

Points from the study as a whole: Prior therapy or disease activity may underlie the repertoire differences, whose causes remain undefined.

This CDR3 is 15 amino acids long. The germline V gene has CDR1 WSHSY and CDR2 SAAADI. The junction had 3 bases not matched to a gene; V was cut back by 4 bases and J by 3 bases. The table came from immunoSEQ multiplex PCR; TCRdb's copy has only in-frame clones and leaves some out. The sample has about 86,000 clones, nearly 90% seen once. Each and every patient relapsed after autologous stem cell transplantation, and patients got differing brentuximab vedotin exposure. This TCR was recovered from a human donor with classical Hodgkin lymphoma. This chain connects TRBV10-2 to TRBJ2-3; TRBD2 aligns across 11 bases. The sequencing here drew on peripheral blood mononuclear cells (PBMCs), taken before the second cycle of nivolumab. CDR3 nucleotide sequence: TGCGCCAGCAGTGGACTAGCGGGGACGACAGATACGCAGTATTTT. Protein product: CASSGLAGTTDTQYF.